The rows below give T cell receptor beta chains drawn from one sample of a study of CD8 T cells in Susac syndrome. A single record per CDR3 protein comes from TCRdb applying MiXCR to the immunoSEQ multiplex PCR reads. Altogether roughly 150,000 distinct CDR3 sequences are present, approximately 95% being singletons, with the ten largest covering 0.15% to 0.2%. Specimen: CD4+ T cells from PBMCs. These receptors came from a human donor with Susac syndrome. The CDR3 runs from the conserved cysteine through the conserved F or W. The D gene is left open where the match is weak. Not all rows give a size; the values are once, few, many and, for expanded clones, a class.

>TRBJ2-5|TRBV29-1|TRBD1|.
TGCAGCGTAACAGGGGCGGCAGAGACCCAGTACTTC
CSVTGAAETQYF
>TRBJ1-6|TRBV12-3/TRBV12-4|TRBD1|.
TGTGCCAGCAGTGGGTACCAGGGGGCAGGTTCACCCCTCCACTTT
CASSGYQGAGSPLHF
>TRBJ2-1|TRBV29-1|.|.
TGCAGCGCTCCCAGTGACGTGGACAATGAGCAGTTCTTC
CSAPSDVDNEQFF
>TRBJ1-1|TRBV13|TRBD1|.
TGTGCCAGCAGCTTATCGCGGGGGCGGTGGGGACAGGAGAACACTGAAGCTTTCTTT
CASSLSRGRWGQENTEAFF
>TRBJ2-5|TRBV15|.|.
TGTGCCACCAGCAGAGATCTTGGGGAGGGGGGTCGAGAGACCCAGTACTTC
CATSRDLGEGGRETQYF
>TRBJ1-2|TRBV6-5|.|once
TGTGCCAGCAAGGGGGAAGGCTACACCTTC
CASKGEGYTF
>TRBJ2-7|TRBV20-1|TRBD2|.
TGCAGTGCTGACTCTAGCGGTACCTACGAGCAGTACTTC
CSADSSGTYEQYF
>TRBJ1-1|TRBV18|.|.
TGTGCCAGCTCAACTGACCAGAACACTGAAGCTTTCTTT
CASSTDQNTEAFF
>TRBJ2-2|TRBV9|.|.
TGTGCCAGCCAAGGGGGGAGGAACACCGGGGAGCTGTTTTTT
CASQGGRNTGELFF
>TRBJ1-2|TRBV6-2/TRBV6-3|.|.
TGTGCCATCCAGTTACAGGTTTCGGGAGGCTACACCTTC
CAIQLQVSGGYTF
>TRBJ2-4|TRBV4-1|.|.
TGCGCCAGCAGCCAACCCCGTACAGGGAGAGCCAAAAACATTCAGTACTTC
CASSQPRTGRAKNIQYF
>TRBJ1-3|TRBV7-3|.|once
TGTGCCAGCAGTTTGGGACCCAGCGGGAACACCATATATTTT
CASSLGPSGNTIYF
>TRBJ1-3|TRBV10-1|.|.
TGCGCCAGCAGTGAGGGGTCAGCCTCTGGAAACACCATATATTTT
CASSEGSASGNTIYF
>TRBJ2-3|TRBV19|TRBD2|once
TGTGCCAGTACGGCGGGGGTAAGCACAGATACGCAGTATTTT
CASTAGVSTDTQYF
>TRBJ2-6|TRBV15|TRBD2|.
TGTGCCACCAGCAGAGGGACTAGCGGGGCTGGGGCCAACGTCCTGACTTTC
CATSRGTSGAGANVLTF
>TRBJ2-6|TRBV3-1|.|.
TGTGCCAGCAGAGACAGGTCCCCCGGGGCCAACGTCCTGACTTTC
CASRDRSPGANVLTF
>TRBJ2-2|TRBV18|TRBD1|.
TGTGCCAGCTCACCTCGGGGCCAGGGGGCGAACACCGGGGAGCTGTTTTTT
CASSPRGQGANTGELFF
>TRBJ2-7|TRBV14|.|.
TGTGCCAGCAGCCAAACACGAGACGAGCAGTACTTC
CASSQTRDEQYF
>TRBJ2-5|TRBV7-9|.|.
TGTGCCAGCAGCGCAACGGGCAGGCGAACGACCCTCCAAGAGACCCAGTACTTC
CASSATGRRTTLQETQYF
>TRBJ2-1|TRBV29-1|TRBD2|.
TGCAGCGTTGCCTCCGCGGGGGGGCCCAAAGAGCAGTTCTTC
CSVASAGGPKEQFF
>TRBJ2-3|TRBV29-1|.|.
TGCAGCGTTCGGGAACTTCTCACAGATACGCAGTATTTT
CSVRELLTDTQYF
>TRBJ1-2|TRBV9|.|.
TGTGCCAGCAGCGTTTTGCCCGGGCAGGGCGACTATGGCTACACCTTC
CASSVLPGQGDYGYTF
>TRBJ2-3|TRBV9|.|few
TGTGCCAGCAGCGTAGGGGGGTCCAGCACAGATACGCAGTATTTT
CASSVGGSSTDTQYF
>TRBJ2-1|TRBV12-3/TRBV12-4|.|.
TGTGCCAGCAGTCCCTCCTTAAGTGAGCAGTTCTTC
CASSPSLSEQFF
>TRBJ1-2|TRBV29-1|.|.
TGCAGCGCCGAGTGGTCCCGGGGTCGTGACTATGGCTACACCTTC
CSAEWSRGRDYGYTF
>TRBJ1-1|TRBV12-3/TRBV12-4|.|.
TGTGCCAGCAGTTACGACCGAAACACTGAAGCTTTCTTT
CASSYDRNTEAFF
>TRBJ1-2|TRBV12-5|.|.
TGTGCTAGTGCTGGGGGAGGTGGGGGGTATGGCTACACCTTC
CASAGGGGGYGYTF
>TRBJ1-2|TRBV30|.|.
TGTGCCTGGAATCGGAACAGGCAGCGAGCGCGCGGCTACACCTTC
CAWNRNRQRARGYTF
>TRBJ2-2|TRBV6-1|TRBD1|.
TGTGCCAGCAGTCCCCACTACCGACAGGGACACACCGGGGAGCTGTTTTTT
CASSPHYRQGHTGELFF
>TRBJ2-2|TRBV12-3/TRBV12-4|TRBD2|.
TGTGCCAGCAGCCTAGCGGGGGCGGGGCGGCGAACCGGGGAGCTGTTTTTT
CASSLAGAGRRTGELFF
>TRBJ2-7|TRBV4-1|.|.
TGCGCCAGCAGCCGCCCCGCGGGGAATTCTCGGCACGAGCAGTACTTC
CASSRPAGNSRHEQYF
>TRBJ2-1|TRBV3-1|.|.
TGTGCCAGCAGCCAAGAACAGCGTGGACGACAGTTCTTC
CASSQEQRGRQFF
>TRBJ1-2|TRBV20-1|TRBD1|.
TGCAGTGCTAGAGCCGAGTGGGACAGGGGACACTATGGCTACACCTTC
CSARAEWDRGHYGYTF
>TRBJ1-1|TRBV4-3|TRBD1|.
TGCGCCAGCACCCCGACAGGGTCTGGGGATGGTGAAGCTTTCTTT
CASTPTGSGDGEAFF
>TRBJ1-2|TRBV20-1|.|.
TGCAGTGCTAGCAAAACCAAAATGGGAGGTGGCTACACCTTC
CSASKTKMGGGYTF
>TRBJ1-5|TRBV20-1|.|.
TGCAGTGCCATGCTCCGCAGTGGCATAGGCAATCAGCCCCAGCATTTT
CSAMLRSGIGNQPQHF
>TRBJ1-1|TRBV5-6|.|.
TGTGCCAGCAGCGGTACGGGAAGAAACACTGAAGCTTTCTTT
CASSGTGRNTEAFF
>TRBJ1-5|TRBV12-3/TRBV12-4|TRBD1|.
TGTGCCAGCAGTTCCCGTCGACAGGGAGTGAATCAGCCCCAGCATTTT
CASSSRRQGVNQPQHF
>TRBJ2-2|TRBV5-4|.|.
TGTGCCAGCACAGGGATCAACACCGGGGAGCTGTTTTTT
CASTGINTGELFF
>TRBJ2-5|TRBV20-1|TRBD2|.
TGCAGTGCTAGATCCCTAGCGGGGGGGCCAGGAGAGACCCAGTACTTC
CSARSLAGGPGETQYF
>TRBJ2-1|TRBV3-1|.|.
TGTGCCAGCAGCCAAGGAGGAGACATCGGTGAGCAGTTCTTC
CASSQGGDIGEQFF
>TRBJ1-5|TRBV19|.|.
TGTGCCAGTAGTATTACGGGGGCACAGCCCCAGCATTTT
CASSITGAQPQHF
>TRBJ2-2|TRBV7-6|TRBD2|.
TGTGCCAGCAGCTTATTCGACGGGGGGGCCTATGGCGGGGAGCTGTTTTTT
CASSLFDGGAYGGELFF
>TRBJ2-4|TRBV12-3/TRBV12-4|TRBD1|.
TGTGCCAGCAGTTCGACAGGGGGCCGGGGAAACATTCAGTACTTC
CASSSTGGRGNIQYF
>TRBJ1-1|TRBV2|.|once
TGTGCCAGCAGCGCGGGGGGAGCCAGCACTGAAGCTTTCTTT
CASSAGGASTEAFF
>TRBJ2-5|TRBV20-1|TRBD2|.
TGCAGTGCTACAGACGGACTAGCGGGGGGACCGTACCAAGAGACCCAGTACTTC
CSATDGLAGGPYQETQYF
>TRBJ2-7|TRBV25-1|TRBD2|once
TGTGCCAGCAGTCTAAGTCCTAGCGGGTCCCTCGTTGGGCAGTACTTC
CASSLSPSGSLVGQYF